Listed here are 25 T cell receptor beta chains from one sample, sequenced in a study of long-term antiretroviral therapy in people with HIV. immunoSEQ v3.0 was run at survey level. Assay: immunoSEQ multiplex PCR; the TCRdb copy retains only in-frame clones and omits some. This sample has approximately 22,000 clones, with 65% to 90% found just once. This specimen consisted of unsorted PBMCs, obtained 3 years after starting antiretroviral therapy. The receptors were gathered from a man aged 45-60 years with HIV.

J is TRBJ2-3 and V is TRBV5-1; D gene uncertain. This CDR3 contains 15 residues. Germline V gene sequence: CDR1 SGHRS, CDR2 YFSETQ. Trimming stripped 4 bases from V and 0 bases from J, with 12 bases between. The CDR3, as DNA: TGCGCCAGCAGCCCCGCCTTTCCAAGCACAGATACGCAGTATTTT. This gives the protein CASSPAFPSTDTQYF.

This chain connects TRBV7-2 to TRBJ1-2; D remains ambiguous. Germline assignment: CDR1 SGHTA and CDR2 FQGNSA. CDR3 length: 13 amino acids. Trimming took 1 base from V and 0 from J, leaving 3 bases between them. The CDR3 region is CASSLGANYGYTF. CDR3 bases: TGTGCCAGCAGCTTAGGGGCTAACTATGGCTACACCTTC.

V gene TRBV7-6 combines with J gene TRBJ2-7, with D unresolved. The V gene lost 1 base and the J gene lost 0 bases, with 10 bases spanning the gap. Germline V lookup: CDR1 SGHVS, CDR2 FNYEAQ. CDR3 size: 15 residues. CDR3 in amino acids: CASSLEGSRSYEQYF. The CDR3 coding sequence is TGTGCCAGCAGCTTAGAAGGGTCGCGCTCCTACGAGCAGTACTTC.

The chain is built from TRBV4-1 and TRBJ2-3, with a weak D call TRBD1 (6 bases). This CDR3 contains 15 residues. V was pared by 1 base and J by 7 bases, with 15 bases between. Germline V lookup: CDR1 MGHRA, CDR2 YSYEKL. DNA of the CDR3: TGCGCCAGCAGCCAAGCCGGGACATCAATGTATACGCAGTATTTT. It is translated as CASSQAGTSMYTQYF.

The V call is TRBV12-5, the J call TRBJ1-2, with TRBD1 as a possible D gene (6 bases). This CDR3 contains 17 residues. CDR1 and CDR2 (germline): LGHNT, FRNRAP. The V end lost 0 bases, the J end lost 8 bases, and 22 bases lay between the germline ends. CDR3 region: CASGLVLSPGHPEGYTF. CDR3 nucleotides: TGTGCTAGTGGTTTGGTTCTCTCTCCGGGACACCCAGAGGGCTACACCTTC.

V gene TRBV6-5 combines with J gene TRBJ2-7, with a weak D call TRBD1 (5 bases). The V end lost 1 base, the J end lost 8 bases, and 6 bases lay between the germline ends. Germline assignment: CDR1 MNHEY and CDR2 SVGAGI. The CDR3 runs 11 residues. CDR3 DNA: TGTGCCAGCAGTTACTGGGGCCAGCAGTACTTC. Its translation: CASSYWGQQYF.

This chain links TRBV7-8 with TRBJ2-3; D possibly corresponds to TRBD1 (5 bases). CDR3 length: 13 amino acids. Germline V gene lookup returns CDR1 SGHVS and CDR2 FQNEAQ. The V end lost 2 bases, the J end lost 3 bases, and 6 bases lay between the germline ends. The CDR3 nucleotides are TGTGCCAGCAGCTTAAAGGGGACAGATACGCAGTATTTT. It translates to CASSLKGTDTQYF.

CDR3 sequence: CAISESGQQETQYF. CDR3 coding DNA: TGTGCCATCAGTGAGTCGGGGCAGCAAGAGACCCAGTACTTC. V is TRBV10-3 and J is TRBJ2-5; D is perhaps TRBD1 (5 bases). V lost 0 bases to trimming and J lost 2 bases, with 7 bases between them. Germline V gene lookup returns CDR1 ENHRY and CDR2 SYGVKD. The CDR3 covers 14 residues.

The CDR3 is CASSSPGGGYYGYTF. The CDR3 DNA follows: TGTGCCAGCAGTTCACCAGGGGGAGGATACTATGGCTACACCTTC. The chain combines TRBV28 with TRBJ1-2, with 7 bases lining up with TRBD1. Germline V gene sequence: CDR1 MDHEN, CDR2 SYDVKM. The V segment lost 4 bases and the J segment 3 bases; nucleotides outside the gene matches: 8. This CDR3 is built from 15 residues.

The V call is TRBV6-6, the J call TRBJ1-1, with TRBD1 identical over 7 bases. The V and J ends lost 7 bases and 2 bases, in that order; junction bases with no gene match: 10. The CDR3 has 15 amino acids. CDR1 and CDR2 (germline): MNHNY, SVGAGI (reference sequence). DNA of the CDR3: TGTGCCAGCACCCTACAGGGGAGCGCTAACACTGAAGCTTTCTTT. It translates to CASTLQGSANTEAFF.

V and J are TRBV28 and TRBJ1-2; 9 bases line up with TRBD1. Germline V lookup: CDR1 MDHEN, CDR2 SYDVKM. This CDR3 comprises 14 residues. Unmatched junction bases numbered 9, after V lost 6 bases and J lost 7 bases. The CDR3 here is CASSRQGQGPGYTF. CDR3 in DNA: TGTGCCAGCAGCCGACAGGGACAGGGACCTGGCTACACCTTC.

The V gene is TRBV18, the J gene TRBJ1-3; 7 bases are a match to TRBD1. V lost 3 bases, J lost 3 bases, and 8 bases stayed unmatched. The CDR3 extends over 16 amino acids. Germline CDR1 is KGHSH and CDR2 is LQKENI. The CDR3 bases are TGTGCCAGCTCACCGGAGACAGGGTATTTTGGAAACACCATATATTTT. Amino acid sequence: CASSPETGYFGNTIYF.

V is TRBV7-3 and J is TRBJ2-2, with 7 bases aligning to TRBD2. Germline values: CDR1 SGHTA, CDR2 FQGTGA. The junction had 7 bases not matched to a gene; V was cut back by 6 bases and J by 0 bases. This CDR3 has 16 amino acids. The CDR3 reads CASSRRAGPNTGELFF. CDR3 coding DNA: TGTGCCAGCAGTCGTCGAGCGGGACCGAACACCGGGGAGCTGTTTTTT.

V is TRBV9 and J is TRBJ2-7; tentatively, D is TRBD1 (5 bases). V gave up 4 bases and J gave up 0 bases, with 11 bases separating them. CDR1 and CDR2 (germline): SGDLS, YYNGEE. The CDR3 consists of 14 residues. The CDR3 protein is CASSPQGYSYEQYF. For the CDR3, the DNA is TGTGCCAGCAGCCCCCAGGGCTACTCCTACGAGCAGTACTTC.

V usage is TRBV30 and J usage is TRBJ1-2, with 7 bases lining up with TRBD1. The CDR3 consists of 14 residues. With 1 base clipped from V and 2 bases from J, the junction kept 4 bases outside the gene matches. Germline lookup yields CDR1 GTSNPN and CDR2 SVGIG (reference sequence). In nucleotides, the CDR3 is TGTGCCTGGAGTGAGGGACAGCTAAACTATGGCTACACCTTC. Encoded protein: CAWSEGQLNYGYTF.

This clone was observed once. The V and J genes are TRBV30 and TRBJ2-4, with D possibly TRBD1 on 6 matching bases. With 3 bases removed from V and 2 bases from J, the gap between germline ends came to 11 bases. The length of the CDR3 is 14 residues. Germline CDR1 is GTSNPN and CDR2 is SVGIG (reference sequence). CDR3 protein: CAWSVTGPKNIQYF. CDR3 coding DNA: TGTGCCTGGAGCGTTACAGGGCCCAAAAACATTCAGTACTTC.

This rearrangement joins TRBV9 to TRBJ1-3, with a tentative D call TRBD1 (5 bases). Trimming took off 0 bases at V and 11 bases at J, with 15 bases between the two ends. Germline V gene sequence: CDR1 SGDLS, CDR2 YYNGEE. The CDR3 is made up of 14 amino acids. Written as DNA, the CDR3 is TGTGCCAGCAGCGTAGTAGTTACGGGGGGTTCCATATATTTT. The encoded protein is CASSVVVTGGSIYF.

CDR3 coding DNA: TGTGCCAGCACCCCGGGGCTAGCTATCTACGAGCAGTACTTC. It specifies CASTPGLAIYEQYF. The rearrangement joins TRBV6-6 to TRBJ2-7, with D tentatively TRBD1 or TRBD2 (5 bases each). From germline, CDR1 is MNHNY and CDR2 SVGAGI (reference sequence). Trimming stripped 7 bases from V and 3 bases from J, with 16 bases between. This CDR3 spans 14 amino acids.

This clone was detected only once. The rearrangement uses TRBV6-6 and TRBJ1-5; 7 positions match TRBD1. The trim removed 6 bases at V and 7 bases at J, leaving 9 bases unmatched. This CDR3 has 14 residues. Germline V gene sequence: CDR1 MNHNY, CDR2 SVGAGI (reference sequence). DNA of the CDR3: TGTGCCAGCAGCGCCCAGTCAGGGGGGCAGCCCCAGCATTTT. It is translated as CASSAQSGGQPQHF.

V is TRBV6-5 and J is TRBJ1-1, with TRBD1 as a possible D gene (5 bases). The V end lost 4 bases, the J end lost 4 bases, and 10 bases lay between the germline ends. CDR3 length equals 13 residues. The germline V gene has CDR1 MNHEY and CDR2 SVGAGI. CDR3 nucleotide sequence: TGTGCCAGCAGTTTCTCCGGGGGCACTGAAGCTTTCTTT. This codes for CASSFSGGTEAFF.

V gene TRBV25-1 combines with J gene TRBJ2-7; possibly TRBD1 or TRBD2 for D (5 bases each). The V end lost 3 bases, the J end lost 5 bases, and 11 bases lay between the germline ends. The germline V gene has CDR1 MGHDK and CDR2 SYGVNS. This CDR3 is built from 13 residues. As DNA, the CDR3 is TGTGCCAGCAGTGAGGGCAGGGACCACGAGCAGTACTTC. It codes for CASSEGRDHEQYF.

The V gene is TRBV7-9, the J gene TRBJ2-3; 7 positions match TRBD2. Trimming removed 3 bases from V and 6 bases from J; junction bases left unmatched: 0. The CDR3 covers 12 residues. Germline V gene data show CDR1 as SEHNR and CDR2 as FQNEAQ (reference sequence). This CDR3 is CASSFGGDTQYF. CDR3 nucleotides: TGTGCCAGCAGCTTCGGGGGGGATACGCAGTATTTT.

The chain couples TRBV28 to TRBJ2-2, with D hard to call. Looked up from germline, CDR1 is MDHEN and CDR2 is SYDVKM. The CDR3 loop spans 13 amino acids. The V end lost 3 bases, the J end lost 2 bases, and 4 bases lay between the germline ends. CDR3 amino acids: CASSLANTGELFF. The CDR3 coding sequence is TGTGCCAGCAGTTTGGCAAACACCGGGGAGCTGTTTTTT.

CDR3 sequence (DNA): TGTGCCTGGAGAAACCTTGTGGGGGGGCTCGCGGGTGGCTACACCTTC. Protein: CAWRNLVGGLAGGYTF. The chain links TRBV30 to TRBJ1-2; D may be TRBD1 (6 bases). The V and J ends lost 3 bases and 7 bases respectively, with 24 bases between them. Germline V gene lookup returns CDR1 GTSNPN and CDR2 SVGIG (reference sequence). The CDR3 covers 16 residues. The full variable domain, with the rest looked up from reference TRBV30 and TRBJ1-2, is SQTIHQWPATLVQPVGSPLSLECTVEGTSNPNLYWYRQAAGRGLQLLFYSVGIGQISSEVPQNLSASRPQDRQFILSSKKLLLSDSGFYLCAWRNLVGGLAGGYTFGSGTRLTVV.

This rearrangement joins TRBV7-8 to TRBJ2-5; D unresolved. The V and J ends lost 1 base and 5 bases respectively, with 8 bases between them. The CDR3 totals 13 residues. Per germline, CDR1 SGHVS and CDR2 FQNEAQ. The CDR3: CASSLVADETQYF. The CDR3 bases are TGTGCCAGCAGCTTAGTGGCAGATGAGACCCAGTACTTC.